The 14 T cell receptor beta chains below were found in one sample sequenced in a study of T cells after yellow fever vaccination. From the 5' RACE reads, TCRdb called clonotypes with MiXCR, one entry per CDR3 protein. The repertoire consists of 280,000 or so distinct CDR3 sequences, with roughly 9% occurring once and the leading ten covering 3% to 3.5%. This specimen was CD4+ T cells sorted from PBMCs, taken 5 days after the yellow fever booster vaccination. The receptor set was obtained from a man between 18 and 29 years old who received the YFV17D yellow fever vaccine.

This clonotype was recorded many times. The chain employs TRBV5-1 and TRBJ2-5; weak D call: TRBD2 (7 bases). V was clipped by 6 bases and J by 5 bases, with 20 bases between them. Germline CDR1 reads SGHRS; CDR2 reads YFSETQ. The CDR3 totals 15 residues. The CDR3 spells CASNPGRGGAETQYF. Written as DNA, the CDR3 is TGCGCCAGCAACCCTGGGAGGGGGGGGGCCGAGACCCAGTACTTC.

The rearrangement uses TRBV7-2 and TRBJ1-2, with D possibly TRBD1 on 5 matching bases. The CDR3 sequence is 18 residues long. Germline loops: CDR1 SGHTA, CDR2 FQGNSA. Trimming left V 1 base short and J 2 bases short, with 20 bases between. CDR3 in DNA: TGTGCCAGCAGCTTAGGAGCATTGGGGCAGAGCTTGAACTATGGCTACACCTTC. Residues: CASSLGALGQSLNYGYTF. The entire variable domain, with the rest obtained from reference TRBV7-2 and TRBJ1-2, is as follows: GAGVSQSPSNKVTEKGKDVELRCDPISGHTALYWYRQSLGQGLEFLIYFQGNSAPDKSGLPSDRFSAERTGGSVSTLTIQRTQQEDSAVYLCASSLGALGQSLNYGYTFGSGTRLTVV.

The sample holds a few counts of this clonotype. This chain links TRBV5-1 with TRBJ2-1; D gene ambiguous. V was shortened by 2 bases and J by 0 bases, with 6 bases between the two germline ends. CDR3 length: 14 residues. Germline V gene data show CDR1 as SGHRS and CDR2 as YFSETQ. The CDR3 spells CASSFPDSYNEQFF. CDR3 DNA: TGCGCCAGCAGCTTCCCGGACTCCTACAATGAGCAGTTCTTC.

This clonotype has a count of ten or more. The chain couples TRBV7-8 to TRBJ1-6, with unresolved D. This CDR3 has 15 amino acids. Per the germline V gene, CDR1 is SGHVS and CDR2 is FQNEAQ. V dropped 2 bases and J dropped 7 bases, with 12 bases sitting between them. The DNA of the CDR3 is TGTGCCAGCAGCTTAAGGACGGTTTACAATTCACCCCTCCACTTT. Translating it yields CASSLRTVYNSPLHF.

The chain joins TRBV5-5 to TRBJ2-4; TRBD1 or TRBD2 may be the D gene (6 bases each). Looked up from germline, CDR1 is SGHKS and CDR2 is YYEKEE (reference sequence). Trimming left V 4 bases short and J 8 bases short, with 19 bases between. CDR3 size: 15 residues. In DNA form, the CDR3 reads TGTGCCAGCAGCGACGGGGATAGGGGGGCGGACATTCAGTACTTC. It is translated as CASSDGDRGADIQYF.

The sample holds a few counts of this clonotype. This chain connects TRBV4-1 to TRBJ2-2; weak D call: TRBD2 (7 bases). Germline lookup yields CDR1 MGHRA and CDR2 YSYEKL. The CDR3 sequence is 16 residues long. Deletions cut 4 bases from V and 1 base from J, with 13 bases between. CDR3 loop: CASSRSGGQNTGELFF. For the CDR3, the DNA is TGCGCCAGCAGCCGCTCGGGGGGCCAGAACACCGGGGAGCTGTTTTTT.

At least ten counts were recorded for this clonotype. This rearrangement joins TRBV6-5 to TRBJ1-3, with D tentatively TRBD1 (6 bases). Germline CDR1 MNHEY, CDR2 SVGAGI. V lost 2 bases, J lost 2 bases, and 10 bases lay in between. This CDR3 region has 15 residues. This CDR3 reads CASSYGGGTGNTIYF. The CDR3, as DNA: TGTGCCAGCAGTTACGGCGGGGGCACTGGAAACACCATATATTTT.

This clonotype was seen a few times. V is TRBV7-9 and J is TRBJ2-3, with 11 positions matching TRBD2. In germline, CDR1 is SEHNR, CDR2 FQNEAQ (reference sequence). The CDR3 has 16 residues. V lost 5 bases and J lost 1; bases outside the gene matches: 5. CDR3 in amino acids: CASSLQLAGGTDTQYF. The CDR3 bases are TGTGCCAGCAGCCTACAACTAGCGGGGGGCACAGATACGCAGTATTTT.

This clonotype was seen more than once but under ten times. J is TRBJ2-5 and V is TRBV25-1, with D maybe TRBD1 (5 bases). With 4 bases removed from V and 6 bases from J, the gap between germline ends came to 12 bases. The CDR3 is made up of 13 amino acids. The germline CDR1 and CDR2 sequences are MGHDK and SYGVNS. CDR3 DNA: TGTGCCAGCAGTGTCCAGGGTCAGCAGACCCAGTACTTC. Encoded protein: CASSVQGQQTQYF.

The chain is built from TRBV5-1 and TRBJ2-2; possible D gene TRBD2, 6 bases. The CDR3 length is 14 residues. Trimming removed 1 base from V and 3 bases from J, with 7 bases in between. Germline CDR1 SGHRS, CDR2 YFSETQ. CDR3 residues: CASSLWDYTGELFF. The CDR3 coding sequence is TGCGCCAGCAGCTTGTGGGACTACACCGGGGAGCTGTTTTTT.

This clonotype was seen a few times. The J gene is TRBJ2-7, the V gene TRBV18; 7 bases match TRBD1. The CDR3 runs to 13 residues. The trim removed 3 bases at V and 5 bases at J, leaving 4 bases unmatched. Germline CDR1 and CDR2: KGHSH and LQKENI. CDR3 residues: CASSPDRAHEQYF. CDR3 DNA sequence: TGTGCCAGCTCACCTGACAGGGCCCACGAGCAGTACTTC.

This clonotype was seen a few times. The chain joins TRBV7-3 to TRBJ2-2, with no clear D. CDR1 and CDR2 from the germline V gene are SGHTA and FQGTGA. Trimming took 6 bases from V and 1 from J, leaving 12 bases between them. This CDR3 has 15 residues. CDR3 nucleotide sequence: TGTGCCAGCAGTCCTTATGACGGGAACACCGGGGAGCTGTTTTTT. Translated: CASSPYDGNTGELFF.

This clonotype is a singleton in its sample. The chain couples TRBV4-1 to TRBJ1-1, with D unclear. This CDR3 is 14 amino acids long. V was cut by 0 bases and J by 12 bases, with 17 bases left in between. CDR1 and CDR2 (germline): MGHRA, YSYEKL. As DNA, the CDR3 is TGCGCCAGCAGCCAAGAAGGAGGGTCCCCTCGGTCTTTCTTT. This codes for CASSQEGGSPRSFF.

This rearrangement joins TRBV6-2 or TRBV6-3 to TRBJ1-4; D is possibly TRBD1 (5 bases). V was clipped by 4 bases and J by 2 bases, with 8 bases between them. This CDR3 is 14 amino acids long. Germline CDR1 MNHEY, CDR2 SVGEGT. The CDR3 protein is CASSSGDTNEKLFF. The CDR3 coding sequence is TGTGCCAGCAGTTCCGGGGACACTAATGAAAAACTGTTTTTT.